This T cell receptor (beta chain) was captured by sequencing in a study of shared clonotypes between healthy human individuals. Study at large: Used for every donor were three CD4 naive, three CD4 memory, two CD8 naive and one CD8 memory plate.

The data were produced by immunoSEQ multiplex PCR, yet TCRdb's version contains in-frame clones alone and is incomplete. The sample has roughly 2,500,000 clones, under 95% seen once. Study-wide findings and caveats: It was the non-shared clonotypes that had lower generation probabilities than clonotypes shared by all four donors.

For this clone: Its antigen is unknown.

Specimen: naive CD4+ T cells from PBMCs. Subset denoted: CD45RA+ positively selected. The source is a man aged 18 to 35 in good health. Some clones in this sample may be carry-over from other donors' samples.

For the CDR3, the DNA is TGCAGCGTTGTATCGCCTAGGAATTACGAGCAGTACTTC. Protein product: CSVVSPRNYEQYF. The gene calls are TRBV29-1 and TRBJ2-7; D call uncertain. V lost 4 bases and J 4 bases, leaving 14 bases between the germline ends. This CDR3 has 13 residues. The V gene's germline CDR1 is SQVTM and CDR2 ANQGSEA.